A single sample gave rise to the 9 T cell receptor beta chains below, sequenced in a study of control samples from healthy donors and cancer patients. Some clones are missing from TCRdb's copy, which holds only in-frame ones; the method was immunoSEQ multiplex PCR. The repertoire consists of 150,000 to 200,000 clones, with around 90% occurring once and the leading ten covering about 1.4%. The sequenced sample consisted of blood. The receptors derive from a woman aged 45 to 65 in good health.

This sequence joins TRBV29-1 and TRBJ1-1; 9 bases fit TRBD1. Germline loops: CDR1 SQVTM, CDR2 ANQGSEA. The length of the CDR3 is 13 residues. The trim removed 6 bases at V and 5 bases at J, leaving 7 bases unmatched. CDR3 region: CSVKGQGRTEAFF. CDR3 nucleotides: TGCAGCGTCAAAGGACAGGGGAGAACTGAAGCTTTCTTT.

The gene calls are TRBV11-2 and TRBJ2-6; no reliable D call. The CDR3 contains 15 residues. Trimming cost V 7 bases and J 0 bases, with 10 bases left between them. Germline lookup yields CDR1 SGHAT and CDR2 FQNNGV. The CDR3 reads CASTLFSSGANVLTF. The CDR3, as DNA: TGTGCCAGCACCCTCTTTAGCTCTGGGGCCAACGTCCTGACTTTC.

The J gene is TRBJ2-7, the V gene TRBV7-9, with D possibly being TRBD1 (6 bases). This CDR3 spans 13 amino acids. CDR1 and CDR2 from the germline V gene are SEHNR and FQNEAQ (reference sequence). The ends were cut back, 3 bases at V and 3 bases at J, with 9 bases in the middle. This CDR3 is CASSLDSFYEQYF. DNA for the CDR3: TGTGCCAGCAGCTTGGACAGCTTCTACGAGCAGTACTTC. Using reference TRBV7-9 and TRBJ2-7 for the parts outside the CDR3, the full variable domain is DTGVSQNPRHKITKRGQNVTFRCDPISEHNRLYWYRQTLGQGPEFLTYFQNEAQLEKSRLLSDRFSAERPKGSFSTLEIQRTEQGDSAMYLCASSLDSFYEQYFGPGTRLTVT.

The V call is TRBV29-1, the J call TRBJ1-3, with no clear D. The CDR3 has 14 amino acids. CDR1 is SQVTM and CDR2 is ANQGSEA in the germline V gene. V was shortened by 4 bases and J by 0 bases, with 10 bases between the two germline ends. CDR3 protein: CSVVTQDSGNTIYF. The CDR3 coding sequence is TGCAGCGTTGTTACGCAGGACTCTGGAAACACCATATATTTT.

The CDR3 sequence: CASSSGTHTTNTEAFF. DNA for the CDR3: TGTGCCAGCAGCTCCGGGACACACACCACCAATACTGAAGCTTTCTTT. The chain is built from TRBV5-4 and TRBJ1-1, with a weak D call TRBD1 (6 bases). CDR1 and CDR2 from the germline V gene are SGHNT and YYREEE (reference sequence). V was cut by 3 bases and J by 5 bases, with 20 bases left in between. This CDR3 has 16 residues. Drawing the rest from reference TRBV5-4 and TRBJ1-1, the complete variable domain is ETGVTQSPTHLIKTRGQQVTLRCSSQSGHNTVSWYQQALGQGPQFIFQYYREEENGRGNFPPRFSGLQFPNYSSELNVNALELDDSALYLCASSSGTHTTNTEAFFGQGTRLTVV.

The chain is built from TRBV28 and TRBJ2-1, with a tentative D call TRBD2 (6 bases). Trimming left V 8 bases short and J 2 bases short, with 19 bases between. Germline values: CDR1 MDHEN, CDR2 SYDVKM. The length of the CDR3 is 16 residues. The CDR3 sequence is CASYNPFAGTYNEQFF. The CDR3 nucleotides read TGTGCCAGCTATAACCCCTTTGCGGGGACCTACAATGAGCAGTTCTTC.

This chain links TRBV9 with TRBJ2-6, with D unresolved. The CDR3 length is 14 residues. Trimming stripped 3 bases from V and 2 bases from J, with 6 bases between. Germline-derived CDR1 and CDR2 are SGDLS and YYNGEE. The CDR3 reads CASSAPAGANVLTF. In DNA form, the CDR3 reads TGTGCCAGCAGCGCACCCGCTGGGGCCAACGTCCTGACTTTC. The full variable domain, with the rest looked up from reference TRBV9 and TRBJ2-6, is DSGVTQTPKHLITATGQRVTLRCSPRSGDLSVYWYQQSLDQGLQFLIQYYNGEERAKGNILERFSAQQFPDLHSELNLSSLELGDSALYFCASSAPAGANVLTFGAGSRLTVL.

The V call is TRBV11-2, the J call TRBJ2-7, with 10 nucleotides matching TRBD1. With 2 bases clipped from V and 1 base from J, the junction kept 5 bases outside the gene matches. CDR3 length: 16 residues. CDR1 and CDR2 from the germline V gene are SGHAT and FQNNGV. DNA for the CDR3: TGTGCCAGCAGCTTATGGAGGACAGGGGGTTCCTACGAGCAGTACTTC. It translates to CASSLWRTGGSYEQYF.

This chain links TRBV10-3 with TRBJ2-3; no definite D call. Trimming left V 4 bases short and J 0 bases short, with 5 bases between. The CDR3 sequence is 13 residues long. Germline CDR1 and CDR2: ENHRY and SYGVKD. The DNA of the CDR3 is TGTGCCATCAGTGCGCGGAGCACAGATACGCAGTATTTT. This encodes CAISARSTDTQYF.